Below, 5 T cell receptor beta chains from the same sample are listed, as sequenced in a study of blood T cell repertoires in COVID-19 (dated by TCRdb to the early 2020s). To prepare the library, the immunoSEQ multiplex PCR assay was applied. Held by TCRdb, this immuneACCESS table contains in-frame sequences only and omits some clones. Under half of the omission traces to an unresolved V gene where checked; the cause of the rest is unknown. Present in this sample are approximately 490,000 clones, about 90% of which were seen just once. Under 0.75% of the sample lies in the top ten. Source material: PBMCs or T cells enriched from blood (not recorded which). The source of these receptors is a young woman who had recovered from COVID-19.

The chain combines TRBV28 with TRBJ2-3, with TRBD2 as a possible D gene (6 bases). The V end was cut by 3 bases, the J end by 10 bases, with 20 bases between. The CDR3 runs 15 residues. The germline CDR1 and CDR2 sequences are MDHEN and SYDVKM. The CDR3 coding sequence is TGTGCCAGCAGTTTCATAGGGATGGAGGGTCAGGCGCAGTATTTT. This translates into CASSFIGMEGQAQYF.

The chain combines TRBV19 with TRBJ1-5; weak D call: TRBD1 (5 bases). The ends were cut back, 5 bases at V and 0 bases at J, with 17 bases in the middle. The length of the CDR3 is 17 residues. Germline lookup yields CDR1 LNHDA and CDR2 SQIVND (reference sequence). CDR3 sequence (DNA): TGTGCCAGTAGTCCGCCCGACAGCCGAAATAGCAATCAGCCCCAGCATTTT. This gives the protein CASSPPDSRNSNQPQHF.

This clone was found once. The chain recombines TRBV28 with TRBJ1-5; a possible D gene is TRBD1 (5 bases). The CDR3 covers 12 residues. V was shortened by 7 bases and J by 11 bases, with 15 bases between the two germline ends. CDR1 is MDHEN and CDR2 is SYDVKM in the germline V gene. Here the CDR3 reads CASTLSGGAQHF. The CDR3 DNA reads as TGTGCCAGCACCCTCTCTGGGGGGGCCCAGCATTTT. The entire variable domain, with the rest obtained from reference TRBV28 and TRBJ1-5, is as follows: DVKVTQSSRYLVKRTGEKVFLECVQDMDHENMFWYRQDPGLGLRLIYFSYDVKMKEKGDIPEGYSVSREKKERFSLILESASTNQTSMYLCASTLSGGAQHFGDGTRLSIL.

The chain employs TRBV5-6 and TRBJ1-6, with no clear D. The CDR3 has 14 residues. Between the trimmed V and J ends, which lost 0 bases and 10 bases, there was a span of 11 bases. Per the germline V gene, CDR1 is SGHDT and CDR2 is YYEEEE. CDR3 sequence (DNA): TGTGCCAGCAGCTTGGTGGCTCTTCCCTCACCCCTCCACTTT. It encodes CASSLVALPSPLHF.

The CDR3 sequence: CASSQGTSDNEQFF. The DNA for the CDR3 is TGTGCCAGCAGCCAGGGGACTAGCGACAATGAGCAGTTCTTC. The chain has TRBV3-1 (or the pseudogene TRBV3-2) and TRBJ2-1; 10 positions match TRBD2. V was clipped by 3 bases and J by 5 bases; unmatched bases: 1. The CDR3 is 14 residues long. Germline-derived CDR1 and CDR2 are LGHDT and YNNKEL (reference sequence).